One sample yielded the 10 T cell receptor beta chains listed below, sequenced in a study of cytomegalovirus exposure and HLA in healthy donors. The PCR ran on 60 Vbeta and 13 Jbeta primers. Some clones are missing from TCRdb's copy, which holds only in-frame ones; the method was immunoSEQ multiplex PCR. The table lists about 110,000 clones, roughly 82% of them singletons. The sequencing sample was made of PBMCs. Every receptor here comes from a man aged 25 to 45 in good health and CMV-seropositive.

CDR3 protein: CASSLGDVGTDTQYF. The CDR3 DNA follows: TGTGCCAGCAGCCTGGGCGACGTGGGCACAGATACGCAGTATTTT. This chain uses TRBV11-3 with TRBJ2-3; D ambiguous. CDR1 is SGHNT and CDR2 is YENEEA in the germline V gene. Deletions cut 5 bases from V and 1 base from J, with 13 bases between. This CDR3 region has 15 residues.

The J gene is TRBJ1-3, the V gene TRBV30; D is undetermined. V lost 0 bases to trimming and J lost 4 bases, with 13 bases between them. The CDR3 totals 15 residues. Germline CDR1 GTSNPN, CDR2 SVGIG (reference sequence). CDR3 loop: CAWSVRRGSGNTIYF. The CDR3 DNA follows: TGTGCCTGGAGTGTACGTCGGGGATCGGGAAACACCATATATTTT.

The rearrangement joins TRBV5-1 to TRBJ1-4, with 8 bases identical to TRBD1. Germline values: CDR1 SGHRS, CDR2 YFSETQ. V was clipped by 4 bases and J by 5 bases; unmatched bases: 7. The CDR3 covers 15 residues. CDR3 nucleotides: TGCGCCAGCAGCGGGGGGACAGGTGGAAATGAAAAACTGTTTTTT. This encodes CASSGGTGGNEKLFF.

As regards this clone: The junction departs from the called germline gene at one end, perhaps through a read error. CDR3 residues: CSSSLSPSSNTDTQYF. Written as DNA, the CDR3 is TGTTCCAGCAGCTTAAGTCCTAGCTCCAACACAGATACGCAGTATTTT. The V and J genes are TRBV7-9 and TRBJ2-3; TRBD2 is a possible D gene (5 bases). This CDR3 is built from 16 residues. Germline V gene data show CDR1 as SEHNR and CDR2 as FQNEAQ (reference sequence).

This clone was seen once. The chain is built from TRBV11-3 and TRBJ2-7, with TRBD1 matching over 9 bases. The CDR3 contains 15 residues. V dropped 2 bases and J dropped 0; count of bases not matched to a gene: 2. Germline-derived CDR1 and CDR2 are SGHNT and YENEEA. CDR3 in amino acids: CASSLQTGGSYEQYF. The CDR3, as DNA: TGTGCCAGCAGCTTACAGACAGGGGGCTCCTACGAGCAGTACTTC.

This chain uses TRBV2 with TRBJ2-7, with D possibly being TRBD1 (7 bases). The CDR3 covers 13 residues. CDR1 is SNHLY, CDR2 FYNNEI, per germline. V lost 7 bases, J lost 4 bases, and 14 bases lay in between. The CDR3 nucleotides read TGTGCCAGCATTGAGACAGGGACTTACGAGCAGTACTTC. It translates to CASIETGTYEQYF. The complete variable domain, with remaining parts taken from reference TRBV2 and TRBJ2-7, reads EPEVTQTPSHQVTQMGQEVILRCVPISNHLYFYWYRQILGQKVEFLVSFYNNEISEKSEIFDDQFSVERPDGSNFTLKIRSTKLEDSAMYFCASIETGTYEQYFGPGTRLTVT.

The rearrangement links TRBV30 to TRBJ2-7, with TRBD1 as a possible D gene (6 bases). The CDR3 sequence is 14 residues long. Germline-derived CDR1 and CDR2 are GTSNPN and SVGIG (reference sequence). The CDR3 here is CGHIRDNLSYEQYF. The CDR3 nucleotides are TGTGGACACATCCGGGACAACTTGTCCTACGAGCAGTACTTC.

The chain links TRBV6-1 to TRBJ2-3, with 8 bases matching TRBD2. V lost 6 bases, J lost 6 bases, and 8 bases stayed unmatched. The CDR3 is 14 amino acids. CDR1 and CDR2 (germline): MNHNS, SASEGT. The CDR3 bases are TGTGCCAGCAGGCCGGGGGGGCCGGGGGATACGCAGTATTTT. This translates into CASRPGGPGDTQYF.

The chain joins TRBV25-1 to TRBJ1-2, with 8 bases aligning to TRBD1. The trim removed 1 base at V and 3 bases at J, leaving 10 bases unmatched. From germline, CDR1 is MGHDK and CDR2 SYGVNS. The CDR3 has 17 amino acids. The CDR3: CASSEFVLGTGHYGYTF. In DNA form, the CDR3 reads TGTGCCAGCAGTGAATTTGTATTGGGGACAGGCCACTATGGCTACACCTTC.

This chain joins TRBV25-1 and TRBJ2-1, with TRBD2 as a possible D gene (6 bases). Germline-derived CDR1 and CDR2 are MGHDK and SYGVNS. Deletions cut 2 bases from V and 5 bases from J, with 13 bases between. The CDR3 length is 15 residues. CDR3 loop: CASSERPSVDNEQFF. In DNA, the CDR3 is TGTGCCAGCAGTGAAAGGCCTAGCGTCGACAATGAGCAGTTCTTC.